This record looks at one T cell receptor (beta chain) sequence and its context. Antigen unknown. TCRdb's copy holds only in-frame clones and misses some; the assay was immunoSEQ multiplex PCR. There are about 92,000 clones in the sample; roughly 90% occur only once, and around 0.33% lies in the top ten. The sample belongs to a study of OX40 agonist ivuxolimab in advanced cancers. Study summary: Patients were treated with intravenous ivuxolimab, dosed at 0.01 to 10 mg/kg and infused every 2 weeks. Patients achieving partial responses numbered three: one hepatocellular carcinoma case and two cutaneous melanoma cases. Study-wide points: Dose levels from 0.1 to 3.0 mg/kg saw CD4+ and CD8+ blood T cells expand clonally by week 6.

This CDR3 is 16 amino acids long. The V gene's germline CDR1 is ENHRY and CDR2 SYGVKD. V was pared by 3 bases and J by 4 bases, with 7 bases of the junction left unmatched. The sequencing here drew on CD4+ or CD8+ T cells sorted from blood, taken in a trial of the OX40 agonist ivuxolimab. The TCR was taken from an adult with an advanced solid tumor such as melanoma, head and neck, liver or kidney cancer. J is TRBJ2-5 and V is TRBV10-3; 11 bases are shared with TRBD1. The CDR3 DNA follows: TGTGCCATCAGTGATTCCCGGACAGGGGGCGGAGAGACCCAGTACTTC. Translated: CAISDSRTGGGETQYF.